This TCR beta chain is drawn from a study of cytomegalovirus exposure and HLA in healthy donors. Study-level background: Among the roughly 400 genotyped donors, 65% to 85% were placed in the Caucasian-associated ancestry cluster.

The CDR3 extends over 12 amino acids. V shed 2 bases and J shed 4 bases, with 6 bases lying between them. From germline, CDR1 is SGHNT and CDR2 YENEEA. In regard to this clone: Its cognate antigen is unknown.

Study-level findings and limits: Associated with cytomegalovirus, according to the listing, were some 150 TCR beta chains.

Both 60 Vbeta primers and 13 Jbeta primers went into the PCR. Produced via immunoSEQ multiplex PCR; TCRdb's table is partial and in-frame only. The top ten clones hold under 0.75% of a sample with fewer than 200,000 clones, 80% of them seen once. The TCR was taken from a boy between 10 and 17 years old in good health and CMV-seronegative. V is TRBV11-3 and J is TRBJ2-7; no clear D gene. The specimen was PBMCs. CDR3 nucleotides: TGTGCCAGCAGCTTACCCCCGTACGAGCAGTACTTC. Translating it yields CASSLPPYEQYF.